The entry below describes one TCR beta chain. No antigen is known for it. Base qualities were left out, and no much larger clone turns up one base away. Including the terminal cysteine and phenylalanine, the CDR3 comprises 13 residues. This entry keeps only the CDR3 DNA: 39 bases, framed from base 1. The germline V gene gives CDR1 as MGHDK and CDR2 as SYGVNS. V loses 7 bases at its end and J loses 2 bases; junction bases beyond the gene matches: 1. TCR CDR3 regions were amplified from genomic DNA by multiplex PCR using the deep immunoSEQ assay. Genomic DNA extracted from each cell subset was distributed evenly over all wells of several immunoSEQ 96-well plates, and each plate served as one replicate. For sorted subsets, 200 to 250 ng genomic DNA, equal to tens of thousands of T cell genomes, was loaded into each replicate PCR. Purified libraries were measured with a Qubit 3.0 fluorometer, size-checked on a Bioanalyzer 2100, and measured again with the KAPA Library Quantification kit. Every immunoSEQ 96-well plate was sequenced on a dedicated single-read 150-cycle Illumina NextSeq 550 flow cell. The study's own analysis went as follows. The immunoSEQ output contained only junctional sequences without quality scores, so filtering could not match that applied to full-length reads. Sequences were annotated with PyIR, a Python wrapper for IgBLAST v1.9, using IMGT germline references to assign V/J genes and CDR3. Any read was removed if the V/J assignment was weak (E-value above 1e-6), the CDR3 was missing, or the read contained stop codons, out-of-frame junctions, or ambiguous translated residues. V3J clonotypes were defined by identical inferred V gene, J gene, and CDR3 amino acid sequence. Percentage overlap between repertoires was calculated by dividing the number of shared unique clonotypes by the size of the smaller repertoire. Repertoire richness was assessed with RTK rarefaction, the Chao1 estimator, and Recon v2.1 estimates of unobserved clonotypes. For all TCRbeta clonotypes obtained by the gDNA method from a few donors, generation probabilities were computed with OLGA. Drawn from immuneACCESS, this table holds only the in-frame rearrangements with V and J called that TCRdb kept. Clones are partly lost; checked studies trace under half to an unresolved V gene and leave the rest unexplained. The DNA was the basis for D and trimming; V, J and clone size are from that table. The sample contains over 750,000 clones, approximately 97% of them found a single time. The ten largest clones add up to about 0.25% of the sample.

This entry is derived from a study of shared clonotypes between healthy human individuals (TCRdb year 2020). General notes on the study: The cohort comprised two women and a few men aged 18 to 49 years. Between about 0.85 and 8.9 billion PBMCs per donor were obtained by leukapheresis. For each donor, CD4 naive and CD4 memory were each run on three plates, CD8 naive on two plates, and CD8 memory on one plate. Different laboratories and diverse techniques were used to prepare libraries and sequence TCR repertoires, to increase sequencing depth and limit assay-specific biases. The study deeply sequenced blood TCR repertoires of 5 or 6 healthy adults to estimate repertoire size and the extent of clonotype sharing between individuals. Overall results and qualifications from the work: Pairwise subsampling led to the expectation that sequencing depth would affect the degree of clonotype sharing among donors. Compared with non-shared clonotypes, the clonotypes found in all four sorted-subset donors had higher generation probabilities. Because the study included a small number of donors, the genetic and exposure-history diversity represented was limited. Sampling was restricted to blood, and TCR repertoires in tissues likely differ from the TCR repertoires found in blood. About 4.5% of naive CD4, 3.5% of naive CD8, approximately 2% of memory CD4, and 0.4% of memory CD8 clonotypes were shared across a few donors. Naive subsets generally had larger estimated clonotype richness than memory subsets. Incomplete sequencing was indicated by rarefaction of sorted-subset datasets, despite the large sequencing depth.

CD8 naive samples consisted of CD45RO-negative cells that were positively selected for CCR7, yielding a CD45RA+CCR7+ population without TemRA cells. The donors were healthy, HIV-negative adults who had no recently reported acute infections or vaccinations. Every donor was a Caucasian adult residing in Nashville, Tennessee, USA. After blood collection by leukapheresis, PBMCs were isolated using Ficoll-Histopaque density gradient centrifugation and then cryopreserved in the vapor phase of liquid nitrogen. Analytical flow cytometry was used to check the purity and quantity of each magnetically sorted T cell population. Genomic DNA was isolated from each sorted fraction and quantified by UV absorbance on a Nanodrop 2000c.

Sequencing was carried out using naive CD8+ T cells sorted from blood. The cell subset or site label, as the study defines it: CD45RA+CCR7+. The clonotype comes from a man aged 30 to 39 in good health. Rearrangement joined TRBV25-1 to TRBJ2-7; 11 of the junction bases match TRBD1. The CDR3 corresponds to CASKGQGAYEQYF. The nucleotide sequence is TGTGCCAGCAAGGGACAGGGGGCCTACGAGCAGTACTTC.